The clone carrying this TCR beta chain was counted a few times. This record comes from a study of siplizumab effects on memory and regulatory T cells. Germline lookup yields CDR1 ENHRY and CDR2 SYGVKD. V was shortened by 6 bases and J by 4 bases, with 10 bases between the two germline ends. This CDR3 spans 13 amino acids. TCRdb's copy holds only in-frame clones and misses some; the assay was immunoSEQ multiplex PCR. The data contain fewer than 120,000 clones, around 90% of them singletons. The chain employs TRBV10-3 and TRBJ1-5; no firm D call. The sequenced sample was CD4+ T cells sorted from blood. This sequence was found in a human donor in good health. The CDR3 sequence: CAIRQTLNQPQHF. The CDR3 nucleotides are TGTGCCATCAGGCAAACACTAAATCAGCCCCAGCATTTT.